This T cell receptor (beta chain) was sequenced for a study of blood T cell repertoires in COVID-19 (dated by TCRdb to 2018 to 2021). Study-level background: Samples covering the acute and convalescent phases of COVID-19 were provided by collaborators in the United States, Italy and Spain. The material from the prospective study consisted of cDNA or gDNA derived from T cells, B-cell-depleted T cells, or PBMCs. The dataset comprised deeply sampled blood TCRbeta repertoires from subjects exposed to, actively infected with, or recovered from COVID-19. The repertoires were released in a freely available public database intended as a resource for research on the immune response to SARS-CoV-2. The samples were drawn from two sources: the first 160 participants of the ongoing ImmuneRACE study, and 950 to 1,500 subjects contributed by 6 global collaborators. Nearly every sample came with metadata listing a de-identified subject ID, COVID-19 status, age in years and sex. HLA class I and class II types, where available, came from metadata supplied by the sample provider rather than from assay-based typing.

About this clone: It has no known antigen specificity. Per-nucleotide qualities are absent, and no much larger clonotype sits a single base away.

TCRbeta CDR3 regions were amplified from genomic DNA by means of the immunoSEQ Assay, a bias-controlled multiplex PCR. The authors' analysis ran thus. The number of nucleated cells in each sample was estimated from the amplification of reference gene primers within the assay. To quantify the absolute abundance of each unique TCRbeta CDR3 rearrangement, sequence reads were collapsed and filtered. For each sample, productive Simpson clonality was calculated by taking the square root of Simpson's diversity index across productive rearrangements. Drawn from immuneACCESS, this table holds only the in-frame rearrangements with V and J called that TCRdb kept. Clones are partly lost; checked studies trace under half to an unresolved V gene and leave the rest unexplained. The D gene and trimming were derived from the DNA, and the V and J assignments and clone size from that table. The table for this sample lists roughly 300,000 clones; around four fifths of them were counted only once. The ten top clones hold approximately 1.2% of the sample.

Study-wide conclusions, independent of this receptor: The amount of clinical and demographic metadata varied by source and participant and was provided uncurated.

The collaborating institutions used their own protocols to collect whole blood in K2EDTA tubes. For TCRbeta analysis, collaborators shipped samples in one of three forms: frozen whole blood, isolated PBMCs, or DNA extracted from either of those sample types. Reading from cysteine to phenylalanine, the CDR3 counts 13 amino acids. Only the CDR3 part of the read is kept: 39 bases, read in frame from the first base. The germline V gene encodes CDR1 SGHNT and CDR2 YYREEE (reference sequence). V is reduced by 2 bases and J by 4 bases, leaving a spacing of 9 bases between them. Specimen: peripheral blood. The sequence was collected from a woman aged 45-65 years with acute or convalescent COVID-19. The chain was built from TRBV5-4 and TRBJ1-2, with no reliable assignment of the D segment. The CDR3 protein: CASSFDGSYGYTF. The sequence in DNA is TGTGCCAGCAGCTTCGACGGGAGCTATGGCTACACCTTC. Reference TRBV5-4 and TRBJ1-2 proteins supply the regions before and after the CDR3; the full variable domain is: ETGVTQSPTHLIKTRGQQVTLRCSSQSGHNTVSWYQQALGQGPQFIFQYYREEENGRGNFPPRFSGLQFPNYSSELNVNALELDDSALYLCASSFDGSYGYTFGSGTRLTVV.